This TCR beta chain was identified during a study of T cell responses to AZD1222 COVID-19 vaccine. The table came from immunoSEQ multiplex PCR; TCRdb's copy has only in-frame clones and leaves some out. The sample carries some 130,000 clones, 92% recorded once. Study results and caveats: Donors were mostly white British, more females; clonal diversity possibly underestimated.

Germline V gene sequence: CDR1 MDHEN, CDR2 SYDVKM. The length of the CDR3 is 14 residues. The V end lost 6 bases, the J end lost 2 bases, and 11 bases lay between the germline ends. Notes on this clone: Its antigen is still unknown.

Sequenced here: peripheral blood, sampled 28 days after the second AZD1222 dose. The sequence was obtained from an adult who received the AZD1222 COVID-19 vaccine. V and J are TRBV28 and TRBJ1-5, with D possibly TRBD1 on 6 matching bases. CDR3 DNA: TGTGCCAGCAGGCCTCCAGGGGGCAATCAGCCCCAGCATTTT. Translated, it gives CASRPPGGNQPQHF.